This T cell receptor (beta chain) emerged from a study of T-cell memory formation after mild COVID-19 (dated by TCRdb to about 2021). With respect to the entire study: TCR sequence clusters from the two donors were largely donor specific. Longitudinal TCRalpha and TCRbeta repertoire sequencing tracked T-cell clones expanding and contracting after mild COVID-19 in a couple of donors. Two young, previously healthy adult volunteers made up the cohort, one male and one female. The investigation overall reported the following: Only a couple of mild cases were covered by the study, and larger cohorts that include severe cases with pre-infection samples were considered necessary. Whether the second-wave clones peaking on day 37 were SARS-CoV-2 specific was not confirmed. Contracting CD4+ clones turned up mainly in the CM and EM memory subsets, whereas EMRA was where CD8+ clones were enriched. Some responding clones were detected in pre-infection memory, which suggested that pre-existing cross-reactive memory T cells had joined the SARS-CoV-2 response. Clones that contracted from day 15 to 85 showed balanced CD4/CD8 phenotypes, whereas a second wave of clones that expanded from day 15 to 37 leaned towards CD4+.

From the germline V gene, CDR1 is LGHNA and CDR2 is YNFKEQ. At the junction V is shortened by 0 bases and J by 5 bases, with 13 bases in between. Its CDR3 holds 16 amino acids, cysteine through phenylalanine. Just the 48-base CDR3 DNA is kept, in frame starting at base 1. The listed sequencing device is Illumina NovaSeq 6000. TCRalpha and TCRbeta cDNA libraries were built by 5'RACE with constant-segment primers, adding sample barcodes and unique molecular identifiers. RNA was extracted from every sample with Trizol reagent. Library amplification was performed in two PCR steps, and a second sample barcode and Illumina TruSeq adapters were introduced in the second step. Libraries were sequenced on an Illumina NovaSeq with 2 x 150 bp paired-end reads. The authors' analysis ran thus. With migec v1.2.7, reads were demultiplexed and then collapsed into UMI-guided consensus sequences. Using mixcr v2.1.11, UMI consensuses were aligned to TRA and TRB V and J templates and then assembled into clonotypes. A clonotype was counted as expanded or contracted only if both edgeR and NoisET called the change significant, with noise models trained on biological replicates. For edgeR calls, the thresholds were a false discovery rate-adjusted p below 0.01 and a log2 fold-change of 1. As an exploratory analysis of dynamics, PCA with hierarchical clustering was applied to max-normalized trajectories of the 1000 most abundant clonotypes. Each responding clone was given a CD4 or CD8 phenotype based on the CD4+ and CD8+ repertoires, which had been sequenced separately. The public reads were reanalyzed by TCRdb: fastp trimming at Q25, MiXCR alignment, in-frame beta chains only. Every CDR3 protein is listed once, alongside the most common genes and DNA of its rows. The V and J calls here are based on TCRdb, not the publication. Present in this sample are about 130,000 distinct CDR3 sequences, 15% to 20% of which were seen just once. Jointly, the top ten make up approximately 5.5% of the sample.

On this clonotype itself: Its antigen specificity is not known. Within one base of it there is no much larger clone, and no base qualities were kept.

Ficoll-Paque density gradient centrifugation was the method used to isolate PBMCs. Sequenced material: PBMCs or a T cell subset sorted from them (not recorded which). Recombination joined TRBV4-2 with TRBJ1-4; the D gene is not confidently resolved. The receptor comes from a young man who had mild COVID-19 (a few samples of this study predate the infection). The sample titles of this study are shuffled in the database, so cell type and time point are left out; the donor was told from shared clones. The CDR3: CASSQDRLGRNEKLFF. The bases are TGTGCCAGCAGCCAAGATAGGTTAGGGAGGAATGAAAAACTGTTTTTT.